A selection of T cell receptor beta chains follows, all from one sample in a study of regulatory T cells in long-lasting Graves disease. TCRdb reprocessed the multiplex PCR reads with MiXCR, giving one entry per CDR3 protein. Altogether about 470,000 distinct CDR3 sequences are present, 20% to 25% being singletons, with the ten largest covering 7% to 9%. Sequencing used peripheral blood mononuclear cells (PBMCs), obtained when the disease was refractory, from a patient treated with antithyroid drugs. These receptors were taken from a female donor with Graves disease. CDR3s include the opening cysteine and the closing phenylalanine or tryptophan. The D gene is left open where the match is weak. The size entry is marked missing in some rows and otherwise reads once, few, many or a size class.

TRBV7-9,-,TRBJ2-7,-,CASSPDSRPDEQYF,TGTGCCAGCAGTCCGGACAGCCGCCCTGACGAGCAGTACTTC
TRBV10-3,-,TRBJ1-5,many,CAISRETGNQPQHF,TGTGCCATCAGTCGCGAGACGGGCAATCAGCCCCAGCATTTT
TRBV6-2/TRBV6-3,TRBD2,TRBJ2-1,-,CASSYSRALAGGNEQFF,TGTGCCAGCAGTTACTCGAGAGCCCTAGCGGGGGGCAATGAGCAGTTCTTC
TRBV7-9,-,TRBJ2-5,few,CASSPPVEQETQYF,TGTGCCAGCAGCCCCCCAGTTGAGCAAGAGACCCAGTACTTC
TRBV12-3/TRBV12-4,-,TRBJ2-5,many,CASSFGHQGQETQYF,TGTGCCAGCAGTTTTGGACACCAAGGGCAAGAGACCCAGTACTTC
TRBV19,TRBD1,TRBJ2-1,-,CASSIDLDRGNEQFF,TGTGCCAGTAGTATAGATCTGGACAGGGGCAATGAGCAGTTCTTC
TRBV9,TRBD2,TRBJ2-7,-,CASSVASGSFYEQYF,TGTGCCAGCAGCGTAGCTAGCGGGAGTTTCTACGAGCAGTACTTC
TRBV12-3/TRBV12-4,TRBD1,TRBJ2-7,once,CASSPGTGGYEQHF,TGTGCCAGCAGTCCCGGGACAGGGGGGTACGAGCAGCACTTC
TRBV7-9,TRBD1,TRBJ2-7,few,CASSVATGISYEQYF,TGTGCCAGCAGCGTTGCGACAGGGATTTCCTACGAGCAGTACTTC
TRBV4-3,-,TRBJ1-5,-,CASSQDLTRDQPQHF,TGCGCCAGCAGCCAAGATCTGACACGAGATCAGCCCCAGCATTTT
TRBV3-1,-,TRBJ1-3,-,CASSQAGNGNTIYF,TGTGCCAGCAGCCAAGCAGGGAACGGAAACACCATATATTTT
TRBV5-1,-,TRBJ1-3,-,CASSPNRAGNTIYF,TGCGCCAGCAGCCCGAACAGGGCTGGAAACACCATATATTTT
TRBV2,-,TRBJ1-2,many,CASRRFNYGYTF,TGTGCCAGCCGCAGGTTTAACTATGGCTACACCTTC
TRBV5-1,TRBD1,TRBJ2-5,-,CASSSGTGEETQYF,TGCGCCAGCAGCTCTGGGACAGGAGAAGAGACCCAGTACTTC
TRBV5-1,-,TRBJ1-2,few,CASSLNDGYTF,TGCGCCAGCAGCTTGAACGATGGCTACACCTTC
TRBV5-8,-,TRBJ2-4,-,CASSPGSSDIQYF,TGTGCCAGCAGCCCCGGGAGCTCAGACATTCAGTACTTC
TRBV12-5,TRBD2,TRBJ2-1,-,CASGGGAITRGTSRNEQFF,TGTGCTAGTGGAGGGGGAGCAATAACGCGTGGGACTAGCCGAAATGAGCAGTTCTTC
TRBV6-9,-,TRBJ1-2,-,CASSYRPVNYGYTF,TGTGCCAGCAGTTACCGACCCGTGAACTATGGCTACACCTTC
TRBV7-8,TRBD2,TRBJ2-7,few,CASSRTSGVLEQYF,TGTGCCAGCAGCCGAACTAGCGGGGTCCTTGAGCAGTACTTC
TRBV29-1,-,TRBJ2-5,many,CSALYRTQYF,TGCAGCGCTCTCTACCGGACCCAGTACTTC
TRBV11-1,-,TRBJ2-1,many,CASSLGYDNEQFF,TGTGCCAGCAGCTTAGGCTACGACAATGAGCAGTTCTTC
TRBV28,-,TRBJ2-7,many,CASSGSSSGEQYF,TGTGCCAGCTCGGGCAGTTCCTCGGGCGAGCAGTACTTC
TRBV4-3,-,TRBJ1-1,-,CASSQASRDEAFF,TGCGCCAGCAGCCAAGCCAGCAGGGATGAAGCTTTCTTT
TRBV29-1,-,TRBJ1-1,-,CSVVAGGRGKNTEAFF,TGCAGCGTTGTGGCCGGGGGCAGGGGAAAGAACACTGAAGCTTTCTTT
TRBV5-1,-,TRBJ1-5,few,CASSSSSGPSSNQPQHF,TGCGCCAGCAGCTCGTCTTCAGGACCGTCTAGCAATCAGCCCCAGCATTTT
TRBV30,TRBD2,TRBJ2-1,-,CAWDLTGVAGDNEQFF,TGTGCCTGGGACTTGACGGGGGTAGCGGGGGACAATGAGCAGTTCTTC
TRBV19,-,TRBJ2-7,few,CASSIEDSSNEQYF,TGTGCCAGTAGTATAGAGGACAGTTCCAACGAGCAGTACTTC
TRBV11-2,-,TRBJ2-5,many,CASSPGDRETQYF,TGTGCCAGCAGCCCCGGGGATAGAGAGACCCAGTACTTC
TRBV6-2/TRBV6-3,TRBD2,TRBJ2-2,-,CASSWSSLADLANTGELFF,TGTGCCAGCAGTTGGTCCAGCCTAGCGGATTTAGCGAACACCGGGGAGCTGTTTTTT
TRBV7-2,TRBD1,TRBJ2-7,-,CASQQEPKGQGYEQYF,TGTGCCAGCCAACAAGAGCCTAAGGGACAGGGCTACGAGCAGTACTTC
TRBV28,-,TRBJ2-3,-,CASSLLVDRDTQYF,TGTGCCAGCAGTTTATTGGTAGACAGGGATACGCAGTATTTT
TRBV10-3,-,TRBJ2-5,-,CAISVGSLQEETRYF,TGTGCCATCAGTGTTGGGAGTCTGCAGGAAGAGACCCGGTACTTC
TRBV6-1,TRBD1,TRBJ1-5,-,CASRENRGEQPQHF,TGTGCCAGCAGGGAGAACAGGGGAGAACAGCCCCAGCATTTT
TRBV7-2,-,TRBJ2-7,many,CASSLAGGASYEQYF,TGTGCCAGCAGCTTAGCGGGGGGTGCCTCCTACGAGCAGTACTTC
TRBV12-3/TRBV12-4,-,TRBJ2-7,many,CAIPGQESSYEQYF,TGTGCCATCCCCGGGCAGGAGAGCTCCTACGAGCAGTACTTC
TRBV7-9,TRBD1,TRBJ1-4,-,CASGIAIQDRENEKLFF,TGTGCCAGCGGGATCGCAATTCAAGACAGGGAGAATGAAAAACTGTTTTTT
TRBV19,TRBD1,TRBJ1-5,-,CASSISPQGESNQPQHF,TGTGCCAGTAGTATATCCCCTCAGGGGGAAAGCAATCAGCCCCAGCATTTT
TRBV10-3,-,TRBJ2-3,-,CAISGSDAPTDTQYF,TGTGCCATCAGTGGTTCCGACGCCCCCACAGATACGCAGTATTTT
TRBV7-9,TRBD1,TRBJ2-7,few,CASSSTTGLSYEQYF,TGTGCCAGCAGCTCAACGACAGGGCTCTCCTACGAGCAGTACTTC
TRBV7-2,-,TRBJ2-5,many,CASSEGLTKETQYF,TGTGCCAGCAGCGAAGGACTAACCAAGGAGACCCAGTACTTC
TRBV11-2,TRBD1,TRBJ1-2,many,CASSLDLDRGRSYGYTF,TGTGCCAGCAGCTTAGATTTGGACAGGGGCCGATCCTATGGCTACACCTTC
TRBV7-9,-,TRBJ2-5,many,CASSEEGGQETQYF,TGTGCCAGCAGCGAAGAGGGGGGCCAAGAGACCCAGTACTTC
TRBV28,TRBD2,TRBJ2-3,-,CASSLPSGGRQDTQYF,TGTGCCAGCAGTTTACCTAGCGGGGGGCGTCAGGATACGCAGTATTTT
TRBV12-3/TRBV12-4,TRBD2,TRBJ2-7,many,CASSLVWRETNYEQYF,TGTGCCAGCAGTTTGGTGTGGCGGGAGACCAACTACGAGCAGTACTTC
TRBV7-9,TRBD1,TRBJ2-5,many,CASSPRGQQETQYF,TGTGCCAGCAGCCCCCGGGGACAGCAAGAGACCCAGTACTTC
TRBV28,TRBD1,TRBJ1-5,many,CASSPPGTGVSNQPQHF,TGTGCCAGCAGTCCCCCGGGGACAGGGGTTAGCAATCAGCCCCAGCATTTT
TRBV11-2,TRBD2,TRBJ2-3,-,CASSLWAGDTDTQYF,TGTGCCAGCAGCTTATGGGCGGGAGACACAGATACGCAGTATTTT
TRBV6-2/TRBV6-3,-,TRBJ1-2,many,CASSYSSTGGSYTF,TGTGCCAGCAGTTACAGTTCGACGGGGGGAAGCTACACCTTC
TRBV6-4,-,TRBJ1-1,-,CASSYSRLQGGNTEAFF,TGTGCCAGCAGTTACTCGAGATTGCAGGGCGGGAACACTGAAGCTTTCTTT
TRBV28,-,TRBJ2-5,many,CASSLRRDQETQYF,TGTGCCAGCAGCTTACGGCGGGACCAAGAGACCCAGTACTTC